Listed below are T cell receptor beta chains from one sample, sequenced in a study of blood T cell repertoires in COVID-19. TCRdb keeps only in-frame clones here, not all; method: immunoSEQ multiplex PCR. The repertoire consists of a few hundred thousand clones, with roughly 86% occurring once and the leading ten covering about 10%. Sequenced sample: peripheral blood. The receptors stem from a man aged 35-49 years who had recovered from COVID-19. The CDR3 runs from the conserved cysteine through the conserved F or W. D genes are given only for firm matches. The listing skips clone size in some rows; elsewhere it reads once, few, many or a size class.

DNA: TGTGCCAGCAGTTTAAGGACAGGTTTTGAAGCTTTCTTT
CDR3: CASSLRTGFEAFF
V: TRBV6-2/TRBV6-3
J: TRBJ1-1
size: NA
D: TRBD1
length: 13

DNA: TGTGCCAGCAGCGAGGGCTTTGGTCCAGATACGCAGTATTTT
CDR3: CASSEGFGPDTQYF
V: TRBV7-2
J: TRBJ2-3
size: few
D: NA
length: 14

DNA: TGTGCCAGCGGCTCCAGGGGGGACTACGAGCAGTACTTC
CDR3: CASGSRGDYEQYF
V: TRBV6-5
J: TRBJ2-7
size: NA
D: NA
length: 13

DNA: TGCAGCGTTGGTTCCCTCGGGGGGGGCACCGGGGAGCTGTTTTTT
CDR3: CSVGSLGGGTGELFF
V: TRBV29-1
J: TRBJ2-2
size: NA
D: TRBD2
length: 15

DNA: TGCGCCAGCAGACCAGGACAGGGTTATGGCTACACCTTC
CDR3: CASRPGQGYGYTF
V: TRBV4-3
J: TRBJ1-2
size: NA
D: TRBD1
length: 13

DNA: TGTGCCAGCAGCTTAGGGACTAGCGGGAGATCCGGGGAGCTGTTTTTT
CDR3: CASSLGTSGRSGELFF
V: TRBV7-3
J: TRBJ2-2
size: NA
D: TRBD2
length: 16

DNA: TGTGCCAGCGGCTACAGGGTGGGCAATCAGCCCCAGCATTTT
CDR3: CASGYRVGNQPQHF
V: TRBV2
J: TRBJ1-5
size: NA
D: NA
length: 14

DNA: TGTGCCAGTAGTGCCGGGACTAATAGAAACACCATATATTTT
CDR3: CASSAGTNRNTIYF
V: TRBV19
J: TRBJ1-3
size: NA
D: NA
length: 14

DNA: TGTGCCACCAGCAGACAGGGGAGCTCCTACGAGCAGTACTTC
CDR3: CATSRQGSSYEQYF
V: TRBV15
J: TRBJ2-7
size: few
D: NA
length: 14

DNA: TGTGCCAGCAGTAGTGGACCTCGGGGCGAGCAGTACTTC
CDR3: CASSSGPRGEQYF
V: TRBV7-9
J: TRBJ2-7
size: NA
D: NA
length: 13

DNA: TGTGCCAGCAGCTTTGGCCTAGCGGGAGGGAATGAGCAGTTCTTC
CDR3: CASSFGLAGGNEQFF
V: TRBV5-6
J: TRBJ2-1
size: NA
D: TRBD2
length: 15

DNA: TGTGCCATCAGGGGACAAGCCTACGAGCAGTACTTC
CDR3: CAIRGQAYEQYF
V: TRBV10-3
J: TRBJ2-7
size: NA
D: NA
length: 12

DNA: TGTGCCAGCAGGAGCGGGAGGGCCGAAGAGACCCAGTACTTC
CDR3: CASRSGRAEETQYF
V: TRBV5-4
J: TRBJ2-5
size: NA
D: TRBD2
length: 14

DNA: TGCGCCAGCAGCTTGGACGGGACAGGCGGCTACGAGCAGTACTTC
CDR3: CASSLDGTGGYEQYF
V: TRBV5-1
J: TRBJ2-7
size: NA
D: TRBD1
length: 15

DNA: TGTGCCAGCAGCTTCCAGCGGGGGGCCCGGCTTTTTGGAGAGACCCAGTACTTC
CDR3: CASSFQRGARLFGETQYF
V: TRBV7-9
J: TRBJ2-5
size: NA
D: TRBD2
length: 18

DNA: TGTGCCACCAAGACCGGGGGAGACTATGGCTACACCTTC
CDR3: CATKTGGDYGYTF
V: TRBV25-1
J: TRBJ1-2
size: NA
D: NA
length: 13

DNA: TGTGCCAGCAGCTCCGCAGACCTAGCGAACACTGAAGCTTTCTTT
CDR3: CASSSADLANTEAFF
V: TRBV7-6
J: TRBJ1-1
size: NA
D: NA
length: 15

DNA: TGTGCCAGCAGCCTGGGGGCGGGGGGCCAACAGCCCCAGCATTTT
CDR3: CASSLGAGGQQPQHF
V: TRBV3-1/TRBV3-2
J: TRBJ1-5
size: NA
D: NA
length: 15

DNA: TGTGCCAGCAGCCGGGCTTTTGACGGACTTCCCAAAGCCTGGGAGCAGTTCTTC
CDR3: CASSRAFDGLPKAWEQFF
V: TRBV7-9
J: TRBJ2-1
size: NA
D: NA
length: 18

DNA: TGTGCCAGCAGCAACTCGGGGGGGCACGAGCAGTACTTC
CDR3: CASSNSGGHEQYF
V: TRBV11-3
J: TRBJ2-7
size: NA
D: TRBD2
length: 13

DNA: TGTGCCAGCAGCTTAGCCAGGGCGGTCCAAGAGACCCAGTACTTC
CDR3: CASSLARAVQETQYF
V: TRBV7-2
J: TRBJ2-5
size: NA
D: NA
length: 15

DNA: TGCGCCAGCAGGTACGGGGCTGAAGCTTTCTTT
CDR3: CASRYGAEAFF
V: TRBV5-1
J: TRBJ1-1
size: NA
D: NA
length: 11

DNA: TGTGCCAGCAGCATGTTCAGCGGGATGGGCCGAGAGACCCAGTACTTC
CDR3: CASSMFSGMGRETQYF
V: TRBV5-5
J: TRBJ2-5
size: NA
D: TRBD2
length: 16

DNA: TGTGCCAGTAGTATCCGCCCGGGAGGGGAGCAGTACTTC
CDR3: CASSIRPGGEQYF
V: TRBV19
J: TRBJ2-7
size: NA
D: TRBD2
length: 13

DNA: TGTGCCAGCAGCTTAATCTTTAGGGAGGGCGGTTACCAAGAGACCCAGTACTTC
CDR3: CASSLIFREGGYQETQYF
V: TRBV7-6
J: TRBJ2-5
size: NA
D: TRBD2
length: 18

DNA: TGTGCCAGCAGCCATAACCAAGGATTCCCTAGGGGCTACACCTTC
CDR3: CASSHNQGFPRGYTF
V: TRBV3-1/TRBV3-2
J: TRBJ1-2
size: once
D: NA
length: 15

DNA: TGTGCCAGTAGTAGCTTACAGGGGGCTGATGAAAAACTGTTTTTT
CDR3: CASSSLQGADEKLFF
V: TRBV19
J: TRBJ1-4
size: few
D: TRBD1
length: 15

DNA: TGTGCCACCAGTGATTCCGGGGGGGCTCGAGAGCAGTTCTTC
CDR3: CATSDSGGAREQFF
V: TRBV24-1
J: TRBJ2-1
size: NA
D: TRBD2
length: 14

DNA: TGTGCCAGCAGTGAATTTGGGGGGACAGGGGGCAATGAGCAGTTCTTC
CDR3: CASSEFGGTGGNEQFF
V: TRBV25-1
J: TRBJ2-1
size: NA
D: TRBD1
length: 16